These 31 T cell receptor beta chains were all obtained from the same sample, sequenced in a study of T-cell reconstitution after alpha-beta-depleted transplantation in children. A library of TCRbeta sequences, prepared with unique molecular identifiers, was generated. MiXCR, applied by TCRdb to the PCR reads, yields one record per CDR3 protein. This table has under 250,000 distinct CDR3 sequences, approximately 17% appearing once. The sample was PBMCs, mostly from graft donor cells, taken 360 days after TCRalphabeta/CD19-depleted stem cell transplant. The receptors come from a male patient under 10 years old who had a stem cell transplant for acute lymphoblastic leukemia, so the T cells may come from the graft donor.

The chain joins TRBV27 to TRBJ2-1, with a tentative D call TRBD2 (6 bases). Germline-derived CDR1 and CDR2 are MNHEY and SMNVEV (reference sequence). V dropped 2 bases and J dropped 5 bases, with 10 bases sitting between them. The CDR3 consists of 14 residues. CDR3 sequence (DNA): TGTGCCAGCAGTTTAGGAGGGCGAGACAATGAGCAGTTCTTC. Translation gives CASSLGGRDNEQFF.

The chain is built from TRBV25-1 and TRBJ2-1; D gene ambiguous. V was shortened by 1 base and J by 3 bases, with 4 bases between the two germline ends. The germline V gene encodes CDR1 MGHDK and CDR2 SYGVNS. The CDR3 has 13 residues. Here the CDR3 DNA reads TGTGCCAGCAGTGAATCGGGCTACAATGAGCAGTTCTTC. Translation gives CASSESGYNEQFF.

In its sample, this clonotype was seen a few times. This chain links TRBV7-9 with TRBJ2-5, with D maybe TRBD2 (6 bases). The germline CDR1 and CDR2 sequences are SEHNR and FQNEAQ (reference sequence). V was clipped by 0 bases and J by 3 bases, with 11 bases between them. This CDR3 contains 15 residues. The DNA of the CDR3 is TGTGCCAGCAGCTTAGCCTCGGACTACAAAGAGACCCAGTACTTC. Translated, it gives CASSLASDYKETQYF.

The CDR3 sequence is CAITSGLAESTDTQYF. The CDR3 bases are TGTGCCATCACTTCCGGGCTAGCGGAGAGCACAGATACGCAGTATTTT. The chain carries TRBV2 and TRBJ2-3; TRBD2 agrees at 7 bases. Germline-derived CDR1 and CDR2 are SNHLY and FYNNEI. The V gene end was trimmed by 10 bases and the J gene end by 0 bases; junction bases not matched to a gene: 13. CDR3 length: 16 residues.

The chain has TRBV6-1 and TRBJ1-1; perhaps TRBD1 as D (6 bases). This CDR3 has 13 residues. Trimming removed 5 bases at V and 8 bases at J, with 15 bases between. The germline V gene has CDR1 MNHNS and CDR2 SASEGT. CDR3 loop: CASSRSGAGEAFF. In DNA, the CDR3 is TGTGCCAGCAGTCGATCAGGGGCAGGGGAAGCTTTCTTT.

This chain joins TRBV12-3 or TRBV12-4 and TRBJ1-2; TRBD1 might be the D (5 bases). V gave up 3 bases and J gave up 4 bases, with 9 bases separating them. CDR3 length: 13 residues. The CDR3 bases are TGTGCCAGCAGTTTGGGGACGCGCTATGGCTACACCTTC. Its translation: CASSLGTRYGYTF.

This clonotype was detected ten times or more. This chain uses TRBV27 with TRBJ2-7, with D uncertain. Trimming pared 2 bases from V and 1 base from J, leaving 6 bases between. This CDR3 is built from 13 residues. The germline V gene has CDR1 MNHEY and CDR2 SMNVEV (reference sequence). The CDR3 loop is CASSLIGSYEQYF. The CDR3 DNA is TGTGCCAGCAGTTTAATAGGGTCCTACGAGCAGTACTTC.

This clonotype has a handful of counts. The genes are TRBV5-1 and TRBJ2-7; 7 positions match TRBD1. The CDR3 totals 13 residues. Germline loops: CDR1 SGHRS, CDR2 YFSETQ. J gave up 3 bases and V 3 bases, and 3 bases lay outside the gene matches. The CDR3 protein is CASSYRTGYEQYF. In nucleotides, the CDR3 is TGCGCCAGCAGCTATCGGACAGGCTACGAGCAGTACTTC.

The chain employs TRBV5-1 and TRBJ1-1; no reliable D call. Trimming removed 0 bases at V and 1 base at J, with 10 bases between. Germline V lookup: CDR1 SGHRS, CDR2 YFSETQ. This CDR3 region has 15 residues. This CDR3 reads CASSLASSRNTEAFF. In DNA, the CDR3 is TGCGCCAGCAGCTTGGCAAGCAGTAGGAACACTGAAGCTTTCTTT.

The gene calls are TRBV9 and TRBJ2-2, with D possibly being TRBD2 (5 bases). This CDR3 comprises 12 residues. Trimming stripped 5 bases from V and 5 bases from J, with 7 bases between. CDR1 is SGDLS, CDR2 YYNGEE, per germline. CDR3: CASRTGTGELFF. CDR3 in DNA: TGTGCCAGCAGAACGGGAACCGGGGAGCTGTTTTTT.

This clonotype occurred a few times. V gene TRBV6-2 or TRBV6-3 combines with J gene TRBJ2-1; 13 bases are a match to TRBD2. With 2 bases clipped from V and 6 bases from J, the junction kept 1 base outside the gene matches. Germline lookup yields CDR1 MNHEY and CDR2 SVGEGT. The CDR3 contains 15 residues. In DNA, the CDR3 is TGTGCCAGCAGTTACACTAGCGGGAGGGCCAATGAGCAGTTCTTC. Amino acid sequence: CASSYTSGRANEQFF.

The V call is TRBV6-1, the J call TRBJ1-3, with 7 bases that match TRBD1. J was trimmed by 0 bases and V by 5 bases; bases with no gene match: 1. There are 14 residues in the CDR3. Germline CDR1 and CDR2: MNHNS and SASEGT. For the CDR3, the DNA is TGTGCCAGCAGTCGGACAGGCTCTGGAAACACCATATATTTT. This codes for CASSRTGSGNTIYF.

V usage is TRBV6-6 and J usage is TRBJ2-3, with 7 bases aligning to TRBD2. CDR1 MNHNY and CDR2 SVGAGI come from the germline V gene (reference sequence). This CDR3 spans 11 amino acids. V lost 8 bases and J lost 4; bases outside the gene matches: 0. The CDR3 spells CASLAADTQYF. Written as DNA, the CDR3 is TGTGCCAGCCTAGCGGCAGATACGCAGTATTTT.

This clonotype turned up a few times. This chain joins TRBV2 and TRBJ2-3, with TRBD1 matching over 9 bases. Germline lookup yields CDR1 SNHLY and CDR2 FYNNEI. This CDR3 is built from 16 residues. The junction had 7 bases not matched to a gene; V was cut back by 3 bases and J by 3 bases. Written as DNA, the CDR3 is TGTGCCAGCAGTGACGACAGGGGGAGAGAGACAGATACGCAGTATTTT. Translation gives CASSDDRGRETDTQYF.

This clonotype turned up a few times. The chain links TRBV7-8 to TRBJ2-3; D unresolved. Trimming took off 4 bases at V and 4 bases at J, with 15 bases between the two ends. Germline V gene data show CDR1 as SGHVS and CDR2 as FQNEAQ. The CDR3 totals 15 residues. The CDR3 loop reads CASSSLALGADTQYF. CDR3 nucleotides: TGTGCCAGCAGCTCTCTCGCGTTAGGCGCAGATACGCAGTATTTT.

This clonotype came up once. The CDR3 DNA sequence: TGTGCCACCAAGACTAGTTTTGAGTCGTCCAAAAACATTCAGTACTTC. It is translated as CATKTSFESSKNIQYF. The chain recombines TRBV6-7 with TRBJ2-4, with a tentative D call TRBD2 (6 bases). TRBV6-7 is annotated as an ORF whose role is uncertain. This CDR3 contains 16 residues. Trimming removed 10 bases from V and 2 bases from J, with 21 bases in between.

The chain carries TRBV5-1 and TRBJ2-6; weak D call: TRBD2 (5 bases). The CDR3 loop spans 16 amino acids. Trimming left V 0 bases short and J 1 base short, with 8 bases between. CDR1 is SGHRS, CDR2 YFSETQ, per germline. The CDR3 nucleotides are TGCGCCAGCAGCTTGGCCGAGGGATCTGGGGCCAACGTCCTGACTTTC. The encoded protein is CASSLAEGSGANVLTF.

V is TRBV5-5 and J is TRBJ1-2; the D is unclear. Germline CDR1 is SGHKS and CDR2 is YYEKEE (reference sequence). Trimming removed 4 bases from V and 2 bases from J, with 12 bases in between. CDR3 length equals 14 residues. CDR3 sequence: CASSAVRENYGYTF. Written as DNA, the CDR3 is TGTGCCAGCAGCGCCGTACGGGAAAACTATGGCTACACCTTC. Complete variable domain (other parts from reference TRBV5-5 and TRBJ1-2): DAGVTQSPTHLIKTRGQQVTLRCSPISGHKSVSWYQQVLGQGPQFIFQYYEKEERGRGNFPDRFSARQFPNYSSELNVNALLLGDSALYLCASSAVRENYGYTFGSGTRLTVV.

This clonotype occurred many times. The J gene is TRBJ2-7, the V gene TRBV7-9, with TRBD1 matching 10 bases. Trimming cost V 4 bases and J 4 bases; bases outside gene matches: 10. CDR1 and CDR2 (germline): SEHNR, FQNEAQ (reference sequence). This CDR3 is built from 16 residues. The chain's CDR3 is CASSSPGQGKIYEQYF. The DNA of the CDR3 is TGTGCCAGCAGCTCACCGGGACAGGGGAAAATTTACGAGCAGTACTTC.

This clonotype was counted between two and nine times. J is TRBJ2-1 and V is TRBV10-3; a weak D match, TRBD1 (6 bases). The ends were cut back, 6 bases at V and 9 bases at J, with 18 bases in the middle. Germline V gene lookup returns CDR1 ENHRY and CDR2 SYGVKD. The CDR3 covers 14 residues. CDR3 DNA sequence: TGTGCCATCAGCCCAGGGGCAAGGGCCGTTGAGCAGTTCTTC. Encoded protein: CAISPGARAVEQFF.

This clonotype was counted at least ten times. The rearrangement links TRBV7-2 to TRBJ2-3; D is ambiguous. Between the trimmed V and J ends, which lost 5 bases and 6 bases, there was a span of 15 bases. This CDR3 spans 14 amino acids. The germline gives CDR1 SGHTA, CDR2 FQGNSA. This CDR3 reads CASSPRATVDTQYF. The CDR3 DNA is TGTGCCAGCAGCCCCCGGGCGACTGTGGATACGCAGTATTTT. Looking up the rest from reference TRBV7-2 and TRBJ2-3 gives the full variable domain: GAGVSQSPSNKVTEKGKDVELRCDPISGHTALYWYRQSLGQGLEFLIYFQGNSAPDKSGLPSDRFSAERTGGSVSTLTIQRTQQEDSAVYLCASSPRATVDTQYFGPGTRLTVL.

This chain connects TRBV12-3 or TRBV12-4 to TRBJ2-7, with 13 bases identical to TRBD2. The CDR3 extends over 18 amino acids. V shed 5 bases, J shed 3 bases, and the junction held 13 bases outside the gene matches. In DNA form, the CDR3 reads TGTGCCAGCAGTGGTCGAGGGACTAGCGGGGCGAAATACTACGAGCAGTACTTC. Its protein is CASSGRGTSGAKYYEQYF.

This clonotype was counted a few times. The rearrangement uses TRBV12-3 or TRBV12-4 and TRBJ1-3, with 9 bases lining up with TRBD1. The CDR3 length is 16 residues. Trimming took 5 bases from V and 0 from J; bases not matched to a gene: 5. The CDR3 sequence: CASSIGTGNSGNTIYF. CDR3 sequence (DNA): TGTGCCAGCAGTATTGGGACAGGGAACTCTGGAAACACCATATATTTT.

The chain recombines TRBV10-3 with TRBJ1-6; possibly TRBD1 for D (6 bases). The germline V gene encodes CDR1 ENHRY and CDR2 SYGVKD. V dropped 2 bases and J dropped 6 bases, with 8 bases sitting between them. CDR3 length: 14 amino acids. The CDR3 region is CAISEQGRNSPLHF. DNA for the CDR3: TGTGCCATCAGTGAGCAGGGGCGTAATTCACCCCTCCACTTT.

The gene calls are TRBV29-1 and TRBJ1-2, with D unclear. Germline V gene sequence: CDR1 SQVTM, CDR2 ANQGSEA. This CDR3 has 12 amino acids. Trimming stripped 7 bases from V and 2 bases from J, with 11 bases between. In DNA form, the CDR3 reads TGCAGCGGCGGGGAGGGAAACTATGGCTACACCTTC. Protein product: CSGGEGNYGYTF.

The chain's CDR3 is CASSEGGGRSYEQYF. For the CDR3, the DNA is TGTGCCAGCAGTGAAGGGGGGGGGCGATCCTACGAGCAGTACTTC. The chain employs TRBV2 and TRBJ2-7, with D possibly TRBD2 on 7 matching bases. This CDR3 is built from 15 residues. Per the germline V gene, CDR1 is SNHLY and CDR2 is FYNNEI. V was cut by 1 base and J by 1 base, with 11 bases left in between.

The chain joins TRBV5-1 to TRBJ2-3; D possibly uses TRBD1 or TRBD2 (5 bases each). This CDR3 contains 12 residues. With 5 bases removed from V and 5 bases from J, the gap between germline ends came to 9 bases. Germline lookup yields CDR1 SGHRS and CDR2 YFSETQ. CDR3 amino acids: CASSMGVDTQYF. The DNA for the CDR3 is TGCGCCAGCAGTATGGGGGTAGATACGCAGTATTTT.

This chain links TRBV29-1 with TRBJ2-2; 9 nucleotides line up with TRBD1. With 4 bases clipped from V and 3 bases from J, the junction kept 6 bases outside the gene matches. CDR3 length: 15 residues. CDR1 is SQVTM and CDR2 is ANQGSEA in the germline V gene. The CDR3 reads CSVALQGAYTGELFF. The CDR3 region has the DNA TGCAGCGTTGCCCTACAGGGGGCGTACACCGGGGAGCTGTTTTTT.

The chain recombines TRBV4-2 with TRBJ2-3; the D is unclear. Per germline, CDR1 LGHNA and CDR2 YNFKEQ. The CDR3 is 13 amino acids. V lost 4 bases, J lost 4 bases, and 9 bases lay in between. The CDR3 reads CASSLGISDTQYF. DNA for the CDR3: TGTGCCAGCAGCCTGGGGATCTCAGATACGCAGTATTTT.

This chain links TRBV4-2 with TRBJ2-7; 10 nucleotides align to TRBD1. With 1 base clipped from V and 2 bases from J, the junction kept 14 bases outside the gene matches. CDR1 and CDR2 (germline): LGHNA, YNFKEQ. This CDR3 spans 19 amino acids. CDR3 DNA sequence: TGTGCCAGCAGCCAAGCTCTTTTCACCGGACAGGGGGGGCCCTACGAGCAGTACTTC. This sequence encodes CASSQALFTGQGGPYEQYF.

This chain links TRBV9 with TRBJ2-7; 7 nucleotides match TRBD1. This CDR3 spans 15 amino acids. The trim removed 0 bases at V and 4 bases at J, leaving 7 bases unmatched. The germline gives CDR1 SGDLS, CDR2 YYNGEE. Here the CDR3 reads CASSVGTGTIYEQYF. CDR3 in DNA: TGTGCCAGCAGCGTAGGGACAGGAACGATTTACGAGCAGTACTTC.